The 30 T cell receptor beta chains below come from one sample, sequenced in a study of OX40 agonist ivuxolimab in advanced cancers. This table comes from immunoSEQ multiplex PCR, and its TCRdb copy is limited to in-frame clones, with some not included. The sample lists 70,000 to 95,000 clones, approximately 90% occurring once. Sequenced here: CD4+ or CD8+ T cells sorted from blood, sampled in a trial of the OX40 agonist ivuxolimab. All receptors come from an adult with an advanced solid tumor such as melanoma, head and neck, liver or kidney cancer.

The rearrangement joins TRBV7-9 to TRBJ1-1; no firm D call. Trimming removed 5 bases at V and 8 bases at J, with 12 bases between. This CDR3 has 12 amino acids. Germline V gives CDR1 SEHNR, CDR2 FQNEAQ (reference sequence). The CDR3 bases are TGTGCCAGCAGCCCCGAGGCGGGGGAAGCTTTCTTT. Amino acids: CASSPEAGEAFF. The whole variable domain, filled in from reference TRBV7-9 and TRBJ1-1, reads DTGVSQNPRHKITKRGQNVTFRCDPISEHNRLYWYRQTLGQGPEFLTYFQNEAQLEKSRLLSDRFSAERPKGSFSTLEIQRTEQGDSAMYLCASSPEAGEAFFGQGTRLTVV.

This sequence joins TRBV14 and TRBJ2-7, with 9 bases aligning to TRBD2. The germline V gene has CDR1 SGHDN and CDR2 FVKESK. This CDR3 is built from 16 residues. J gave up 3 bases and V 3 bases, and 9 bases lay outside the gene matches. The CDR3 region is CASSHGGLAGYYEQYF. DNA for the CDR3: TGTGCCAGCAGCCACGGTGGGCTAGCGGGATACTACGAGCAGTACTTC.

The CDR3 region has the DNA TGTGCCAGCAGCTTGAGGTCACCAACTAATGAAAAACTGTTTTTT. Protein sequence: CASSLRSPTNEKLFF. V and J are TRBV5-5 and TRBJ1-4, with D unclear. The ends were cut back, 1 base at V and 0 bases at J, with 7 bases in the middle. The CDR3 has 15 amino acids. Germline V gives CDR1 SGHKS, CDR2 YYEKEE (reference sequence).

The table lists this clone with a few counts. J is TRBJ1-1 and V is TRBV19; D is undetermined. Germline-derived CDR1 and CDR2 are LNHDA and SQIVND (reference sequence). V dropped 5 bases and J dropped 4 bases, with 8 bases sitting between them. There are 12 residues in the CDR3. The DNA of the CDR3 is TGTGCCAGTAGTTCCGGGTCCACTGAAGCTTTCTTT. Translation: CASSSGSTEAFF.

For this clone: Other DNA sequences in this specimen translate into the identical CDR3. The V and J genes are TRBV7-2 and TRBJ2-1; 11 bases are a match to TRBD2. CDR3 size: 15 residues. With V trimmed by 5 bases and J by 5 bases, 5 bases remained unmatched. Germline values: CDR1 SGHTA, CDR2 FQGNSA. As DNA, the CDR3 is TGTGCCAGCAGCCGGGGACTAGCGGCCAACAATGAGCAGTTCTTC. It translates to CASSRGLAANNEQFF.

This clone was counted a single time. The gene calls are TRBV4-3 and TRBJ2-3; 9 nucleotides line up with TRBD2. Germline assignment: CDR1 LGHNA and CDR2 YSLEER. V was clipped by 0 bases and J by 6 bases; unmatched bases: 7. This CDR3 region has 16 residues. CDR3 in DNA: TGCGCCAGCAGCCAAGATCTCGCGGGGGGGCGTGATACGCAGTATTTT. Its translation is CASSQDLAGGRDTQYF.

This sequence joins TRBV6-1 and TRBJ2-7; D not certain. With 0 bases removed from V and 5 bases from J, the gap between germline ends came to 2 bases. The CDR3 runs 11 residues. CDR1 is MNHNS and CDR2 is SASEGT in the germline V gene. CDR3: CASSEANEQYF. The CDR3 coding sequence is TGTGCCAGCAGTGAAGCCAACGAGCAGTACTTC.

The chain has TRBV5-4 and TRBJ2-1; the match to TRBD2 covers 14 bases. The germline gives CDR1 SGHNT, CDR2 YYREEE (reference sequence). The CDR3 covers 16 residues. V lost 4 bases to trimming and J lost 4 bases; unmatched junction nucleotides: 4. The CDR3 protein is CASSAGLAGVYNEQFF. CDR3 DNA sequence: TGTGCCAGCAGCGCGGGACTAGCGGGAGTGTACAATGAGCAGTTCTTC.

The CDR3, as DNA: TGTGCCACCGTCCATAGTCGGGACAGGGGAATTCGGGAGCTGTTTTTT. This gives the protein CATVHSRDRGIRELFF. The chain couples TRBV19 to TRBJ2-2, with TRBD1 matching 10 bases. V shed 10 bases, J shed 9 bases, and the junction held 17 bases outside the gene matches. CDR1 is LNHDA, CDR2 SQIVND, per germline (reference sequence). The CDR3 extends over 16 amino acids. The entire variable domain, with the rest obtained from reference TRBV19 and TRBJ2-2, is as follows: DGGITQSPKYLFRKEGQNVTLSCEQNLNHDAMYWYRQDPGQGLRLIYYSQIVNDFQKGDIAEGYSVSREKKESFPLTVTSAQKNPTAFYLCATVHSRDRGIRELFFGEGSRLTVL.

The chain carries TRBV10-3 and TRBJ1-2; D not resolved. Germline loops: CDR1 ENHRY, CDR2 SYGVKD. V lost 11 bases to trimming and J lost 4 bases, with 14 bases between them. This CDR3 comprises 12 residues. For the CDR3, the DNA is TGTGCCGTCACGAGCCAGACCTATGGCTACACCTTC. Protein: CAVTSQTYGYTF.

The rearrangement links TRBV19 to TRBJ1-1, with D perhaps TRBD1 (5 bases). CDR1 and CDR2 from the germline V gene are LNHDA and SQIVND (reference sequence). The CDR3 is 13 residues long. The V end lost 1 base, the J end lost 8 bases, and 11 bases lay between the germline ends. CDR3 sequence reads: CASSIVGTEEAFF. CDR3 nucleotides: TGTGCCAGTAGTATAGTTGGGACGGAGGAAGCTTTCTTT.

J is TRBJ2-5 and V is TRBV15, with 11 bases fitting TRBD1. Germline V gene sequence: CDR1 LNHNV, CDR2 YYDKDF (reference sequence). The CDR3 loop spans 17 amino acids. V gave up 5 bases and J gave up 5 bases; unmatched junction bases: 13. In nucleotides, the CDR3 is TGTGCCACCAGCGCGGACTCCGGGACAGGGGGATTTGAGACCCAGTACTTC. This translates into CATSADSGTGGFETQYF.

J is TRBJ1-1 and V is TRBV5-5; TRBD1 might be the D (6 bases). Trimming left V 1 base short and J 6 bases short, with 19 bases between. Germline V lookup: CDR1 SGHKS, CDR2 YYEKEE (reference sequence). The CDR3 is 16 residues long. In DNA form, the CDR3 reads TGTGCCAGCAGCTTGATCTGGCAGGCTGGGGGCGCTGAAGCTTTCTTT. Its protein product is CASSLIWQAGGAEAFF.

The chain has TRBV9 and TRBJ1-5; TRBD1 matches at 7 bases. The trim removed 0 bases at V and 2 bases at J, leaving 5 bases unmatched. Germline CDR1 SGDLS, CDR2 YYNGEE. The CDR3 extends over 16 amino acids. The CDR3 sequence is CASSVDGRGGNQPQHF. Written as DNA, the CDR3 is TGTGCCAGCAGCGTAGATGGCAGGGGGGGCAATCAGCCCCAGCATTTT.

CDR3 residues: CASSQDLPGVSNQPQHF. CDR3 nucleotides: TGCGCCAGCAGCCAAGATTTGCCAGGAGTAAGCAATCAGCCCCAGCATTTT. The rearrangement joins TRBV4-3 to TRBJ1-5, with D unclear. Deletions cut 0 bases from V and 1 base from J, with 13 bases between. The CDR3 contains 17 residues. The V gene's germline CDR1 is LGHNA and CDR2 YSLEER.

This clone came up once. The rearrangement uses TRBV5-1 and TRBJ2-5; a weak D match, TRBD2 (5 bases). The V and J ends lost 1 base and 5 bases respectively, with 12 bases between them. The CDR3 consists of 14 residues. The germline V gene encodes CDR1 SGHRS and CDR2 YFSETQ. For the CDR3, the DNA is TGCGCCAGCAGCTTGATCCCTAGCAAGGAGACCCAGTACTTC. This translates into CASSLIPSKETQYF.

This chain uses TRBV28 with TRBJ1-1; D not resolved. The CDR3 is 12 residues long. Trimming removed 5 bases from V and 3 bases from J, with 7 bases in between. The germline gives CDR1 MDHEN, CDR2 SYDVKM. The CDR3 is CASSLPYTEAFF. DNA of the CDR3: TGTGCCAGCAGTCTCCCCTACACTGAAGCTTTCTTT.

This chain connects TRBV11-2 to TRBJ2-7; D unclear. Trimming cost V 4 bases and J 4 bases, with 17 bases left between them. Germline V gene sequence: CDR1 SGHAT, CDR2 FQNNGV. The length of the CDR3 is 15 residues. CDR3 nucleotides: TGTGCCAGCAGCTCCGCCCTGCAGACCTCTTACGAGCAGTACTTC. This sequence encodes CASSSALQTSYEQYF.

The chain couples TRBV27 to TRBJ1-5; 9 positions match TRBD1. This CDR3 spans 15 amino acids. Germline values: CDR1 MNHEY, CDR2 SMNVEV (reference sequence). V trimming: 5 bases; J trimming: 4 bases; junction bases outside the gene matches: 6. CDR3 in DNA: TGTGCCAGCAGTCTGAGACAGGGGGGGAATCAGCCCCAGCATTTT. Its protein is CASSLRQGGNQPQHF.

V is TRBV27 and J is TRBJ2-7; D possibly corresponds to TRBD2 (5 bases). The CDR3 spans 14 residues. CDR1 is MNHEY, CDR2 SMNVEV, per germline (reference sequence). V was clipped by 5 bases and J by 3 bases, with 14 bases between them. The DNA for the CDR3 is TGTGCCAGCAGTGCTCGGGGATCTATCTACGAGCAGTACTTC. Protein product: CASSARGSIYEQYF.

The V and J genes are TRBV28 and TRBJ2-2, with D possibly TRBD1 on 6 matching bases. CDR3 size: 14 residues. In germline, CDR1 is MDHEN, CDR2 SYDVKM. V was clipped by 6 bases and J by 7 bases, with 15 bases between them. The CDR3 is CASRGAVASGELFF. The CDR3 region has the DNA TGTGCCAGCAGGGGGGCAGTTGCCAGCGGGGAGCTGTTTTTT.

The rearrangement links TRBV19 to TRBJ2-7; 8 positions match TRBD1. Germline assignment: CDR1 LNHDA and CDR2 SQIVND (reference sequence). This CDR3 has 15 amino acids. Trimming at V came to 5 bases and at J to 0 bases, leaving 6 bases not matched to a gene. The CDR3 DNA is TGTGCCAGTAGTTCGACAGGGGCCCTCTCCTACGAGCAGTACTTC. It encodes CASSSTGALSYEQYF.

This clone was detected a few times. This rearrangement joins TRBV27 to TRBJ1-5, with D unclear. CDR1 and CDR2 from the germline V gene are MNHEY and SMNVEV (reference sequence). V was clipped by 3 bases and J by 6 bases, with 3 bases between them. This CDR3 region has 11 residues. CDR3: CASSLSQPQHF. The CDR3 DNA reads as TGTGCCAGCAGTTTGTCTCAGCCCCAGCATTTT.

This chain joins TRBV7-8 and TRBJ2-1, with no clear D. CDR1 and CDR2 (germline): SGHVS, FQNEAQ. Trimming shortened V by 5 bases and J by 0 bases, and 17 bases separated the two germline ends. The CDR3 loop spans 17 amino acids. CDR3 residues: CASSPLGGVGSYNEQFF. CDR3 DNA sequence: TGTGCCAGCAGCCCCCTTGGTGGCGTCGGCTCCTACAATGAGCAGTTCTTC.

The gene calls are TRBV28 and TRBJ2-1; TRBD2 might be the D (6 bases). V dropped 2 bases and J dropped 4 bases, with 12 bases sitting between them. The CDR3 is 15 amino acids. Looked up from germline, CDR1 is MDHEN and CDR2 is SYDVKM. In DNA form, the CDR3 reads TGTGCCAGCAGTTTACACGGCGGGAAATACAATGAGCAGTTCTTC. Protein product: CASSLHGGKYNEQFF.

The V call is TRBV30, the J call TRBJ2-1; no definite D call. The CDR3 covers 12 residues. Looked up from germline, CDR1 is GTSNPN and CDR2 is SVGIG (reference sequence). Trimming pared 0 bases from V and 6 bases from J, leaving 6 bases between. CDR3 sequence (DNA): TGTGCCTGGAGTGTACGAGGCAATGAGCAGTTCTTC. Its translation is CAWSVRGNEQFF. Using reference TRBV30 and TRBJ2-1 for the parts outside the CDR3, the full variable domain is SQTIHQWPATLVQPVGSPLSLECTVEGTSNPNLYWYRQAAGRGLQLLFYSVGIGQISSEVPQNLSASRPQDRQFILSSKKLLLSDSGFYLCAWSVRGNEQFFGPGTRLTVL.

The chain uses TRBV6-5 and TRBJ1-1; a weak D match, TRBD1 (5 bases). The CDR3 extends over 15 amino acids. V lost 6 bases and J 1 base, leaving 15 bases between the germline ends. From germline, CDR1 is MNHEY and CDR2 SVGAGI. The CDR3 DNA reads TGTGCCAGCAGAAGTCCGTCCGGGACGAACACTGAAGCTTTCTTT. Protein: CASRSPSGTNTEAFF.

The rearrangement uses TRBV10-3 and TRBJ2-3; 7 positions match TRBD1. V was clipped by 11 bases and J by 1 base; unmatched bases: 6. The CDR3 contains 13 residues. Germline assignment: CDR1 ENHRY and CDR2 SYGVKD. CDR3 protein: CAAQGLGTDTQYF. CDR3 nucleotide sequence: TGTGCCGCACAGGGGTTAGGCACAGATACGCAGTATTTT.

The chain has TRBV10-2 and TRBJ1-5; D remains unclear. The CDR3 contains 15 residues. CDR1 and CDR2 (germline): WSHSY, SAAADI. Trimming stripped 5 bases from V and 5 bases from J, with 16 bases between. Here the CDR3 DNA reads TGCGCCAGCAGTCTGGCAGCCGGCAACCATCAGCCCCAGCATTTT. Translation: CASSLAAGNHQPQHF.

This chain links TRBV6-5 with TRBJ2-7; D unresolved. The CDR3 consists of 16 residues. V gave up 0 bases and J gave up 0 bases, with 12 bases separating them. Germline CDR1 is MNHEY and CDR2 is SVGAGI. CDR3 in DNA: TGTGCCAGCAGTTACTCCCACTCGGGCACCTCCTACGAGCAGTACTTC. Residues: CASSYSHSGTSYEQYF.